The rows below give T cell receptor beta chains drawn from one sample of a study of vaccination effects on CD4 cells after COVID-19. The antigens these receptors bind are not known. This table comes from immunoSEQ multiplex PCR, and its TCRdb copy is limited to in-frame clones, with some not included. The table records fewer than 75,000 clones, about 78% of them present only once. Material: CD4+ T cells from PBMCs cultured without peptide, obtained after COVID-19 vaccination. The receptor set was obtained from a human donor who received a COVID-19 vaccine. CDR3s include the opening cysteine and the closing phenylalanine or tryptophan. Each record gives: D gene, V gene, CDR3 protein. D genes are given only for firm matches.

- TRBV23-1 CALRVYGYTF
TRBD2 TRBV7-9 CASSTRGETTDTQYF
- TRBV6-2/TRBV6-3 CASSYSRGWNYGYTF
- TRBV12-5 CASGLWGNTEAFF
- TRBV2 CASRGGEGAGEKLFF
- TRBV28 CASRLGSNQPQHF
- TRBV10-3 CAISESPGVGYTF
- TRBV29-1 CSAWDWNYGYTF
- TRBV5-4 CASSLGSLGTGELFF
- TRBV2 CASSEKGGYGYTF
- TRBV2 CASSDWTDNQPQHF
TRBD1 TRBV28 CASSPWTGGATQPQHF
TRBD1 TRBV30 CAWRVDRGTEAFF
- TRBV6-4 CASRDGPSGHEKLFF
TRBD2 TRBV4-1 CASSQTPGLATVFETQYF